This passage covers 26 T cell receptor beta chains from one sample sequenced in a study of T cell repertoires in cytomegalovirus infection. Antigens for these TCRs are unknown. Each CDR3 protein is one row after TCRdb ran MiXCR on the reads. This table has approximately 300,000 distinct CDR3 sequences, roughly 29% appearing once. Sequencing was performed on cultured PBMCs, taken from culture after CMV antigen stimulation. Receptors originate from a human donor in good health (CMV status not recorded). Some clones in this sample may be carry-over from other donors' samples.

The CDR3 DNA is TGTGCCATCAGTGAGTCTGAGGGAGGGTCAGATACGCAGTATTTT. Its translation: CAISESEGGSDTQYF. V is TRBV10-3 and J is TRBJ2-3, with 7 bases lining up with TRBD2. CDR3 length: 15 residues. The trim removed 0 bases at V and 4 bases at J, leaving 4 bases unmatched. Germline CDR1 ENHRY, CDR2 SYGVKD.

V gene TRBV11-2 combines with J gene TRBJ1-4; D remains ambiguous. The CDR3 contains 14 residues. Germline V gene lookup returns CDR1 SGHAT and CDR2 FQNNGV. Trimming removed 1 base from V and 8 bases from J, with 11 bases in between. The CDR3 loop reads CASSLVPGGEKLFF. CDR3 in DNA: TGTGCCAGCAGCTTAGTACCAGGAGGGGAAAAACTGTTTTTT.

The chain has TRBV6-8 and TRBJ1-1; no definite D call. Germline V gene data show CDR1 as MNHGY and CDR2 as SAAAGT. V gave up 5 bases and J gave up 0 bases, with 10 bases separating them. This CDR3 region has 14 residues. This chain's CDR3 is CASSRTELNTEAFF. CDR3 coding DNA: TGTGCCAGCAGTCGTACAGAATTGAACACTGAAGCTTTCTTT.

The CDR3 DNA follows: TGTGCCAGCTCGGGGGGAAACTATGGCTACACCTTC. Amino acid sequence: CASSGGNYGYTF. The chain employs TRBV11-1 and TRBJ1-2; TRBD1 is a possible D gene (5 bases). V lost 8 bases to trimming and J lost 2 bases, with 9 bases between them. The CDR3 loop spans 12 amino acids. Germline V gives CDR1 SGHAT, CDR2 FQDESV (reference sequence).

Only a few counts were recorded for this clonotype. This chain links TRBV15 with TRBJ1-4; perhaps TRBD1 as D (5 bases). Germline loops: CDR1 LNHNV, CDR2 YYDKDF (reference sequence). Trimming left V 1 base short and J 2 bases short, with 8 bases between. This CDR3 region has 15 residues. This CDR3 is CATSRVEGTNEKLFF. In DNA form, the CDR3 reads TGTGCCACCAGCAGAGTCGAGGGGACTAATGAAAAACTGTTTTTT.

This clonotype came up many times. J is TRBJ1-1 and V is TRBV7-8, with D unresolved. In germline, CDR1 is SGHVS, CDR2 FQNEAQ. The CDR3 is 14 amino acids. Trimming took off 5 bases at V and 0 bases at J, with 10 bases between the two ends. CDR3 protein: CASSPLTVNTEAFF. The CDR3 DNA reads as TGTGCCAGCAGCCCGCTGACGGTGAACACTGAAGCTTTCTTT.

This clonotype has only a few counts. As DNA, the CDR3 is TGTGCCAGCAGCGAGCGGGTCTTGCGAGAGCAGTACTTC. The encoded protein is CASSERVLREQYF. This sequence joins TRBV2 and TRBJ2-7, with a weak D call TRBD2 (6 bases). CDR1 and CDR2 (germline): SNHLY, FYNNEI. V lost 6 bases, J lost 7 bases, and 16 bases lay in between. The CDR3 contains 13 residues. The whole variable domain, filled in from reference TRBV2 and TRBJ2-7, reads EPEVTQTPSHQVTQMGQEVILRCVPISNHLYFYWYRQILGQKVEFLVSFYNNEISEKSEIFDDQFSVERPDGSNFTLKIRSTKLEDSAMYFCASSERVLREQYFGPGTRLTVT.

A few counts support this clonotype. The chain is built from TRBV20-1 and TRBJ2-7; no firm D call. CDR3 length equals 12 residues. Trimming left V 1 base short and J 5 bases short, with 9 bases between. Per germline, CDR1 DFQATT and CDR2 SNEGSKA (reference sequence). CDR3 sequence reads: CSARVSSHEQYF. CDR3 in DNA: TGCAGTGCTAGAGTTAGCAGCCACGAGCAGTACTTC.

The chain's CDR3 is CASSDRGRLDEQYF. CDR3 bases: TGTGCCAGCAGTGACAGGGGGCGGTTGGACGAGCAGTACTTC. The chain has TRBV2 and TRBJ2-7; 8 bases agree with TRBD1. Germline V gene lookup returns CDR1 SNHLY and CDR2 FYNNEI. V dropped 3 bases and J dropped 5; count of bases not matched to a gene: 6. This CDR3 is 14 amino acids long.

The chain links TRBV7-8 to TRBJ1-4; tentatively, D is TRBD1 (5 bases). V dropped 5 bases and J dropped 7 bases, with 14 bases sitting between them. This CDR3 has 14 amino acids. Looked up from germline, CDR1 is SGHVS and CDR2 is FQNEAQ. This chain's CDR3 is CASSPGRMGEKLFF. In DNA, the CDR3 is TGTGCCAGCAGCCCAGGGAGGATGGGTGAAAAACTGTTTTTT. Full variable domain (remainder filled in from reference TRBV7-8 and TRBJ1-4): GAGVSQSPRYKVAKRGQDVALRCDPISGHVSLFWYQQALGQGPEFLTYFQNEAQLDKSGLPSDRFFAERPEGSVSTLKIQRTQQEDSAVYLCASSPGRMGEKLFFGSGTQLSVL.

The table lists this clonotype with many counts. The chain carries TRBV7-2 and TRBJ2-5; D is perhaps TRBD1 (5 bases). Germline values: CDR1 SGHTA, CDR2 FQGNSA. The CDR3 is made up of 16 amino acids. V was cut by 1 base and J by 1 base, with 13 bases left in between. The CDR3 DNA is TGTGCCAGCAGCTTAGTAGGCAGGGTGGGCCAAGAGACCCAGTACTTC. Translation: CASSLVGRVGQETQYF.

The chain recombines TRBV6-1 with TRBJ2-1; the D gene is possibly TRBD2 (5 bases). V was clipped by 7 bases and J by 6 bases, with 7 bases between them. CDR3 length: 11 residues. Germline values: CDR1 MNHNS, CDR2 SASEGT. As DNA, the CDR3 is TGTGCCAGCACTAGCTTCAATGAGCAGTTCTTC. This codes for CASTSFNEQFF.

This clonotype has only a few counts. The gene calls are TRBV19 and TRBJ1-1; TRBD1 might be the D (5 bases). Deletions cut 0 bases from V and 7 bases from J, with 9 bases between. In germline, CDR1 is LNHDA, CDR2 SQIVND (reference sequence). The CDR3 extends over 13 amino acids. The CDR3 coding sequence is TGTGCCAGTAGTATAGAGGCAGGGAATGAAGCTTTCTTT. Translation: CASSIEAGNEAFF.

V and J are TRBV7-2 and TRBJ2-2; 10 bases map to TRBD2. Germline-derived CDR1 and CDR2 are SGHTA and FQGNSA. V dropped 3 bases and J dropped 7; count of bases not matched to a gene: 8. CDR3 length: 16 residues. Here the CDR3 reads CASSFLAGVHSGELFF. The DNA for the CDR3 is TGTGCCAGCAGCTTTCTAGCGGGAGTTCATAGCGGGGAGCTGTTTTTT. Complete variable domain (other parts from reference TRBV7-2 and TRBJ2-2): GAGVSQSPSNKVTEKGKDVELRCDPISGHTALYWYRQSLGQGLEFLIYFQGNSAPDKSGLPSDRFSAERTGGSVSTLTIQRTQQEDSAVYLCASSFLAGVHSGELFFGEGSRLTVL.

This clonotype was recorded at least ten times. The chain uses TRBV7-2 and TRBJ2-1, with D possibly TRBD1 on 6 matching bases. Germline CDR1 reads SGHTA; CDR2 reads FQGNSA. The CDR3 consists of 15 residues. V gave up 6 bases and J gave up 0 bases, with 12 bases separating them. In DNA form, the CDR3 reads TGTGCCAGCAGTCGACAGGATAACTCCTACAATGAGCAGTTCTTC. Amino acids: CASSRQDNSYNEQFF.

This chain joins TRBV11-1 and TRBJ2-3, with D possibly TRBD2 on 5 matching bases. Trimming removed 6 bases at V and 3 bases at J, with 10 bases between. CDR1 is SGHAT and CDR2 is FQDESV in the germline V gene (reference sequence). This CDR3 region has 13 residues. CDR3: CASRLLGTDTQYF. CDR3 in DNA: TGTGCCAGCAGGTTACTAGGAACAGATACGCAGTATTTT.

The sample holds many counts of this clonotype. The CDR3 nucleotides read TGTGCCAGCAGCTTAGTGGGCAGCCAGCCCCAGCATTTT. Its protein product is CASSLVGSQPQHF. The chain recombines TRBV7-2 with TRBJ1-5; D remains unclear. V was trimmed by 1 base and J by 7 bases, leaving 8 bases between them. The V gene's germline CDR1 is SGHTA and CDR2 FQGNSA. This CDR3 comprises 13 residues.

The chain couples TRBV7-2 to TRBJ2-6; D is undetermined. Germline V gives CDR1 SGHTA, CDR2 FQGNSA. Trimming shortened V by 6 bases and J by 3 bases, and 9 bases separated the two germline ends. This CDR3 region has 14 residues. In DNA form, the CDR3 reads TGTGCCAGCAGGAAGGGTAGTGGGGCCAACGTCCTGACTTTC. Its protein product is CASRKGSGANVLTF. Filled out from reference TRBV7-2 and TRBJ2-6, the complete variable domain reads GAGVSQSPSNKVTEKGKDVELRCDPISGHTALYWYRQSLGQGLEFLIYFQGNSAPDKSGLPSDRFSAERTGGSVSTLTIQRTQQEDSAVYLCASRKGSGANVLTFGAGSRLTVL.

There are a few counts of this clonotype. The genes are TRBV7-3 and TRBJ2-3, with D possibly matching TRBD2 (5 bases). CDR3 length: 16 residues. V gave up 4 bases and J gave up 0 bases, with 14 bases separating them. CDR1 is SGHTA, CDR2 FQGTGA, per germline. The CDR3 nucleotides are TGTGCCAGCAGCTCCCCGGCGGGTTCTAGCACAGATACGCAGTATTTT. Translating gives CASSSPAGSSTDTQYF. The full variable domain, completed using reference TRBV7-3 and TRBJ2-3, is GAGVSQTPSNKVTEKGKYVELRCDPISGHTALYWYRQSLGQGPEFLIYFQGTGAADDSGLPNDRFFAVRPEGSVSTLKIQRTERGDSAVYLCASSSPAGSSTDTQYFGPGTRLTVL.

This clonotype was detected a few times. The chain joins TRBV29-1 to TRBJ1-2; D unresolved. Germline CDR1 reads SQVTM; CDR2 reads ANQGSEA. The CDR3 sequence is 13 residues long. The germline V and J ends were trimmed by 6 bases and 1 base, with 12 bases remaining between them. The CDR3 nucleotides are TGCAGCGTCAGAGGTGGATTTAACTATGGCTACACCTTC. This translates into CSVRGGFNYGYTF. Using reference TRBV29-1 and TRBJ1-2 for the parts outside the CDR3, the full variable domain is SAVISQKPSRDICQRGTSLTIQCQVDSQVTMMFWYRQQPGQSLTLIATANQGSEATYESGFVIDKFPISRPNLTFSTLTVSNMSPEDSSIYLCSVRGGFNYGYTFGSGTRLTVV.

The chain couples TRBV12-5 to TRBJ1-3; D remains ambiguous. Trimming took off 3 bases at V and 0 bases at J, with 6 bases between the two ends. The CDR3 contains 14 residues. The germline V gene encodes CDR1 LGHNT and CDR2 FRNRAP. CDR3 in DNA: TGTGCTAGTGGTTTTGGGAGCTCTGGAAACACCATATATTTT. The encoded protein is CASGFGSSGNTIYF.

The rearrangement joins TRBV19 to TRBJ1-1; weak D call: TRBD1 (6 bases). Trimming stripped 5 bases from V and 5 bases from J, with 15 bases between. The CDR3 length is 14 residues. CDR1 and CDR2 (germline): LNHDA, SQIVND (reference sequence). CDR3 in amino acids: CASSPQGRLTEAFF. Here the CDR3 DNA reads TGTGCCAGTAGTCCACAGGGTCGGTTGACTGAAGCTTTCTTT.

This clonotype came up a few times. The CDR3 here is CASSPSASQQETQYF. Written as DNA, the CDR3 is TGTGCCAGCTCACCATCCGCCAGCCAGCAAGAGACCCAGTACTTC. V usage is TRBV18 and J usage is TRBJ2-5; D unresolved. The CDR3 is 15 amino acids. Germline CDR1 KGHSH, CDR2 LQKENI. Trimming took 2 bases from V and 2 from J, leaving 12 bases between them.

The J gene is TRBJ1-1, the V gene TRBV19, with TRBD1 matching 9 bases. The CDR3 contains 15 residues. Germline CDR1 and CDR2: LNHDA and SQIVND (reference sequence). J gave up 4 bases and V 5 bases, and 8 bases lay outside the gene matches. The CDR3 here is CASSDPTGGLTEAFF. The CDR3 DNA follows: TGTGCCAGTAGTGACCCGACAGGGGGTCTCACTGAAGCTTTCTTT.

The gene calls are TRBV19 and TRBJ2-2; 8 nucleotides match TRBD1. Germline V gene lookup returns CDR1 LNHDA and CDR2 SQIVND (reference sequence). V lost 11 bases, J lost 2 bases, and 13 bases stayed unmatched. CDR3 length: 16 residues. CDR3 nucleotide sequence: TGTGCCGGCCGAAACAGGGGGACAGACAACACCGGGGAGCTGTTTTTT. Amino acid sequence: CAGRNRGTDNTGELFF.

This chain links TRBV12-3 or TRBV12-4 with TRBJ1-1; D is possibly TRBD1 (5 bases). The CDR3 spans 14 residues. V was shortened by 7 bases and J by 5 bases, with 17 bases between the two germline ends. The CDR3 is CASITKGRVTEAFF. The CDR3 nucleotides are TGTGCCAGCATCACAAAGGGCAGGGTAACTGAAGCTTTCTTT.